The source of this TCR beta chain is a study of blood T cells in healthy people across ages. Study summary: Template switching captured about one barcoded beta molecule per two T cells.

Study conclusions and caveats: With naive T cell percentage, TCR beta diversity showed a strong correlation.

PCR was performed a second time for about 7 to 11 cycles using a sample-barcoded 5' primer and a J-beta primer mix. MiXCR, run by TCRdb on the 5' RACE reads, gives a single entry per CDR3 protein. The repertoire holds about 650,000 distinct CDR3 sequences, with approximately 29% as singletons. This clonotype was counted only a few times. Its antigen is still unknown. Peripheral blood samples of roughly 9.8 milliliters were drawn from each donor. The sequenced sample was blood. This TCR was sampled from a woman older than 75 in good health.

The DNA for the CDR3 is TGTGCCAGCAAATCCGACAGACGGGGTAGCAATCAGCCCCAGCATTTT. Residues: CASKSDRRGSNQPQHF. The chain couples TRBV2 to TRBJ1-5; D is possibly TRBD1 (5 bases). V lost 7 bases and J 0 bases, leaving 16 bases between the germline ends. The CDR3 has 16 amino acids. CDR1 is SNHLY and CDR2 is FYNNEI in the germline V gene.